These T cell receptor beta chains were read from a single sample in a study of blood T cell repertoires in COVID-19. Profiling relied on immunoSEQ multiplex PCR, and the TCRdb table lists in-frame clones only, not all of them. The repertoire holds 230,000 or so clones, with 88% as singletons. The sample comprised PBMCs or T cells enriched from blood (not recorded which). These receptors were collected from a woman aged 25 to 39 who had recovered from COVID-19. CDR3s include the opening cysteine and the closing phenylalanine or tryptophan. A D gene is named only where the DNA matches it firmly. Clone size is not always given. Where it is, it says once, few, many or a class for expanded clones.

D gene,V gene,J gene,clone size,CDR3 protein,CDR3 DNA
-,TRBV7-8,TRBJ1-2,-,CASSSTGGGYGYTF,TGTGCCAGCAGCTCCACTGGGGGGGGCTATGGCTACACCTTC
-,TRBV19,TRBJ1-1,-,CASSTQMNTEAFF,TGTGCCAGTAGTACCCAAATGAACACTGAAGCTTTCTTT
TRBD1,TRBV6-2/TRBV6-3,TRBJ1-5,-,CASSYSTSRDRVSLSNQPQHF,TGTGCCAGCAGTTACTCGACTTCCCGAGACAGGGTTTCCCTTAGCAATCAGCCCCAGCATTTT
-,TRBV7-9,TRBJ2-3,-,CASSLADPLGSTDTQYF,TGTGCCAGCAGCTTAGCGGATCCGCTAGGCTCCACAGATACGCAGTATTTT
-,TRBV11-2,TRBJ1-1,-,CASSLGLTGNTEAFF,TGTGCCAGCAGCTTAGGATTGACAGGGAACACTGAAGCTTTCTTT
-,TRBV18,TRBJ2-3,-,CASSPLAGEADTQYF,TGTGCCAGCTCACCATTGGCAGGGGAAGCAGATACGCAGTATTTT
TRBD1,TRBV19,TRBJ1-2,-,CASSHRQGISYGYTF,TGTGCCAGTAGTCACAGACAGGGAATCAGCTATGGCTACACCTTC
-,TRBV4-3,TRBJ2-2,-,CASSQGPLTGELFF,TGCGCCAGCAGCCAAGGGCCCTTAACCGGGGAGCTGTTTTTT
-,TRBV6-6,TRBJ1-1,once,CASTSSGAGGLKAFF,TGTGCCAGCACTTCCTCTGGGGCGGGGGGGCTTAAAGCTTTCTTT
-,TRBV7-9,TRBJ1-5,-,CASSLGGAGNQPQHF,TGTGCCAGCAGCTTAGGGGGCGCGGGCAATCAGCCCCAGCATTTT
TRBD1,TRBV3-1/TRBV3-2,TRBJ1-1,-,CASSQDWDREAFF,TGTGCCAGCAGCCAAGACTGGGACAGAGAAGCTTTCTTT
-,TRBV10-3,TRBJ1-1,few,CATRTGDTEAFF,TGTGCCACGCGGACGGGGGACACTGAAGCTTTCTTT
-,TRBV2,TRBJ1-2,-,CASSLRAGEAYGYTF,TGTGCCAGCAGTCTCAGGGCAGGGGAAGCCTATGGCTACACCTTC
-,TRBV5-6,TRBJ1-2,-,CASSLERARGYTF,TGTGCCAGCAGCTTGGAGAGGGCCAGGGGCTACACCTTC
-,TRBV5-6,TRBJ1-2,-,CASSLRGNYGYTF,TGTGCCAGCAGTTTGAGAGGCAACTATGGCTACACCTTC
-,TRBV5-8,TRBJ2-7,-,CASSPQDFYEQYF,TGTGCCAGCAGCCCGCAGGATTTCTACGAGCAGTACTTC
TRBD2,TRBV5-4,TRBJ2-5,-,CASSRLAGGRETQYF,TGTGCCAGCAGCAGATTAGCGGGGGGGCGTGAGACCCAGTACTTC
-,TRBV7-9,TRBJ2-1,-,CASSSVMSSYNEQFF,TGTGCCAGCAGCTCTGTTATGAGCTCCTACAATGAGCAGTTCTTC
-,TRBV4-1,TRBJ1-6,-,CASSQGDTNSPLHF,TGCGCCAGCAGCCAAGGGGACACTAATTCACCCCTCCACTTT
TRBD1,TRBV25-1,TRBJ2-7,once,CASSGDSYEQYF,TGTGCCAGCAGCGGGGACAGCTACGAGCAGTACTTC
-,TRBV9,TRBJ1-2,-,CASSVGQLSSYGYTF,TGTGCCAGCAGCGTTGGACAGCTATCGTCCTATGGCTACACCTTC
-,TRBV7-9,TRBJ1-1,few,CASSLDQGWGAFF,TGTGCCAGCAGCTTAGACCAGGGGTGGGGAGCTTTCTTT
-,TRBV5-5,TRBJ2-7,once,CASSLRGGAPYEQYF,TGTGCCAGCAGCTTGCGTGGGGGGGCCCCCTACGAGCAGTACTTC
-,TRBV11-3,TRBJ2-5,-,CASSLGGSQETQYF,TGTGCCAGCAGCCTCGGCGGGTCCCAAGAGACCCAGTACTTC
TRBD1,TRBV10-2,TRBJ1-5,-,CASLSDRGNQPQHF,TGCGCCAGCTTAAGCGACAGGGGCAATCAGCCCCAGCATTTT
TRBD1,TRBV7-2,TRBJ1-5,-,CASSQLTGDGQPQHF,TGTGCCAGCAGCCAGCTGACAGGGGATGGGCAGCCCCAGCATTTT
-,TRBV5-4,TRBJ2-5,-,CASSAEETQYF,TGTGCCAGCAGCGCGGAAGAGACCCAGTACTTC
TRBD1,TRBV7-9,TRBJ1-1,-,CASSPLSDRAEAFF,TGTGCCAGCAGCCCACTTTCCGACAGGGCTGAAGCTTTCTTT
-,TRBV6-5,TRBJ2-2,once,CASSYAGSGNTGELFF,TGTGCCAGCAGTTACGCGGGTAGCGGGAACACCGGGGAGCTGTTTTTT
-,TRBV18,TRBJ1-3,-,CASSSRGVKNSGNTIYF,TGTGCCAGCTCATCTCGGGGGGTTAAAAACTCTGGAAACACCATATATTTT
TRBD1,TRBV3-1/TRBV3-2,TRBJ1-4,once,CASSPGTGGLNEKLFF,TGTGCCAGCAGCCCCGGGACAGGGGGCCTTAATGAAAAACTGTTTTTT
-,TRBV4-2,TRBJ2-5,few,CASSQAGGRTETQYF,TGTGCCAGCAGCCAAGCCGGAGGCCGGACAGAGACCCAGTACTTC
-,TRBV7-9,TRBJ2-3,-,CASSPVARNTDTQYF,TGTGCCAGCAGCCCGGTGGCGAGGAACACAGATACGCAGTATTTT
TRBD2,TRBV19,TRBJ2-5,once,CASTGLAGAETQYF,TGTGCCAGCACTGGACTAGCGGGGGCAGAGACCCAGTACTTC
TRBD1,TRBV5-1,TRBJ2-1,-,CASSPGTGSYNEQFF,TGCGCCAGCAGCCCAGGGACAGGGTCTTACAATGAGCAGTTCTTC
-,TRBV19,TRBJ1-2,-,CASSIADRLGYTF,TGTGCCAGTAGTATAGCCGACAGGTTAGGCTACACCTTC
-,TRBV5-6,TRBJ1-2,-,CASSLGGGYTF,TGTGCCAGCAGCTTGGGAGGTGGCTACACCTTC
TRBD1,TRBV7-2,TRBJ2-7,-,CASSWGSGTGSYEQYF,TGTGCCAGCAGCTGGGGGTCCGGGACAGGGAGCTACGAGCAGTACTTC
-,TRBV4-3,TRBJ2-3,-,CASSPRGQGTQYF,TGCGCCAGCAGCCCGAGGGGTCAGGGGACGCAGTATTTT
-,TRBV13,TRBJ1-1,-,CASSVRGNAGDGTEAFF,TGTGCCAGCAGCGTTAGAGGGAATGCAGGGGACGGCACTGAAGCTTTCTTT
-,TRBV10-2,TRBJ1-1,-,CASSDRYQGLNTEAFF,TGCGCCAGCAGTGATCGATATCAGGGGTTGAACACTGAAGCTTTCTTT
TRBD2,TRBV6-2/TRBV6-3,TRBJ2-7,-,CASSSPGTTFSYEQYF,TGTGCCAGCAGTTCCCCCGGGACTACCTTCTCCTACGAGCAGTACTTC
-,TRBV7-9,TRBJ1-5,-,CASSSPGQLPGSNQPQHF,TGTGCCAGCAGCTCCCCGGGACAACTCCCTGGTAGCAATCAGCCCCAGCATTTT
TRBD2,TRBV25-1,TRBJ2-5,-,CASSYSSSGQETQYF,TGTGCCAGCAGTTATAGCTCTAGCGGCCAAGAGACCCAGTACTTC
-,TRBV4-3,TRBJ2-1,-,CASSQERDPYNEQFF,TGCGCCAGCAGCCAAGAGCGGGACCCTTACAATGAGCAGTTCTTC
-,TRBV6-5,TRBJ2-7,once,CASSTDNEQYF,TGTGCCAGCAGCACCGACAACGAGCAGTACTTC